This T cell receptor (beta chain) was identified in a study of identical twins. Healthy Caucasian donors formed the entire cohort. TCRdb recomputed calls from the 5' RACE reads with MiXCR, one row per CDR3 protein. The sample comprises some 300,000 distinct CDR3 sequences, approximately 13% of which are singletons, and just over 7% rests with the top ten. This clonotype was seen only a few times. The same sample was also studied in work on yellow fever vaccine responses in identical twins.

Sequenced input: CD8+ T cells sorted from blood. This receptor was identified in a woman aged 18-29 years in good health.

The CDR3 region has the DNA TGTGCCAGCACCACCTTAGGGGGAAAGGCGAGCTCCTACGAGCAGTACGTC. Translating gives CASTTLGGKASSYEQYV. The chain has TRBV5-6 and TRBJ2-7; D may be TRBD1 (6 bases). This CDR3 has 17 amino acids. Germline loops: CDR1 SGHDT, CDR2 YYEEEE. V was trimmed by 6 bases and J by 0 bases, leaving 22 bases between them.